Below, one T cell receptor beta chain is given with its context. Per germline, CDR1 MDHEN and CDR2 SYDVKM. The CDR3 consists of 18 residues. V lost 10 bases, J lost 0 bases, and 25 bases lay in between. This sample is part of a study of technical replicates of blood from a handful of donors. Data came from immunoSEQ multiplex PCR; TCRdb stores just in-frame clones and leaves some out. The sample holds some 77,000 clones, 85% to 95% seen once. The TCR originated in a human donor in good health. This sequence joins TRBV28 and TRBJ1-3; D is unclear. The sample comprised T cells isolated from PBMCs. CDR3 protein: CATRLTKDRANSGNTIYF. Here the CDR3 DNA reads TGTGCCACCCGACTAACAAAGGACCGCGCGAACTCTGGAAACACCATATATTTT.